This T cell receptor beta chain originates from a study of response to subunit inactivated influenza vaccine (dated by TCRdb to 2017 to 2018). Concerning the study at large: Deep quantitative T cell receptor repertoire profiling was used in the study to track responses to a trivalent subunit inactivated influenza vaccine.

The library relied on RT-PCR. TCRdb lists the instrument as Illumina HiSeq 2500. TCRdb reanalyzed the raw reads on its own, using fastp at Q25 for trimming and MiXCR for clone calling, and kept in-frame beta chains. CDR3 protein sequences are deduplicated, and each keeps its most common genes and DNA. This sample gives about 170,000 distinct CDR3 sequences in total; about 10% of them show up just once. Jointly, the top ten make up roughly a third of the sample. General findings and caveats noted by the study authors: According to the authors, only a limited number of new T cells may be recruited by each seasonal influenza vaccination.

On this clonotype itself: Its specific antigen is unknown. One base away there is no much larger clone; base qualities are not given.

The junction shows trimming of 5 bases on V and 0 bases on J, plus 18 bases between the germline ends. As encoded in the germline V gene, CDR1 is SQVTM while CDR2 is ANQGSEA. The CDR3 runs 16 residues from the cysteine to the phenylalanine. The read is trimmed to its CDR3 DNA, 48 bases read in frame from base 1. The input for sequencing was CD8+ T cells sorted from PBMCs, taken around 25 months after vaccination. The chain joins TRBV29-1 to TRBJ2-3, with an unclear D gene assignment. This receptor was taken from a man aged 50 to 75 who received an inactivated influenza vaccine. Donor details come from another sample of the same person, matched by shared clones. The CDR3: CSVSKTSEVSTDTQYF. Read as DNA, the sequence is TGCAGCGTTTCCAAGACCTCTGAGGTTAGCACAGATACGCAGTATTTT.